The 30 T cell receptor beta chains listed next were all sequenced from one sample in a study of blood T cells in healthy people across ages. Then a second PCR, running about 6 to 12 cycles, was carried out with a sample-barcoded 5' primer and a J-beta primer mix. TCRdb reanalysed the 5' RACE reads using MiXCR and keeps one entry per CDR3 protein. The table shows hundreds of thousands of distinct CDR3 sequences, with about 48% occurring only once. Source material: blood. The receptors here all came from a man aged 25 to 40 in good health.

V and J are TRBV29-1 and TRBJ2-2, with D possibly TRBD1 on 5 matching bases. The CDR3 is made up of 13 amino acids. Germline V gene sequence: CDR1 SQVTM, CDR2 ANQGSEA. Deletions cut 8 bases from V and 1 base from J, with 11 bases between. Here the CDR3 reads CSMVQGNTGELFF. The CDR3 nucleotides read TGCAGCATGGTGCAGGGGAACACCGGGGAGCTGTTTTTT.

In its sample, this clonotype was seen a few times. This sequence may be a read error, since a much larger clone differs from it by one base. This chain uses TRBV6-1 with TRBJ2-7, with TRBD1 identical over 7 bases. The CDR3 is 13 amino acids. Germline CDR1 reads MNHNS; CDR2 reads SASEGT. V shed 6 bases, J shed 7 bases, and the junction held 9 bases outside the gene matches. In nucleotides, the CDR3 is TGTGCCAGCAGGACGTCGACAGGGAATGAGCAGTACTTC. Residues: CASRTSTGNEQYF.

This clonotype was recorded a few times. The chain links TRBV5-6 to TRBJ1-1; 11 nucleotides line up with TRBD1. The CDR3 runs 17 residues. Germline CDR1 reads SGHDT; CDR2 reads YYEEEE. The ends lost 1 base at V and 1 base at J; junction bases unmatched: 6. Here the CDR3 reads CASSLFRDRGKNTEAFF. The CDR3 nucleotides are TGTGCCAGCAGCTTGTTCCGGGACAGGGGGAAGAACACTGAAGCTTTCTTT.

Only a few counts were recorded for this clonotype. The chain links TRBV7-2 to TRBJ1-6, with 8 bases lining up with TRBD1. J lost 7 bases, V lost 3 bases, and 5 bases had no gene match. The CDR3 is 15 amino acids. Germline CDR1 SGHTA, CDR2 FQGNSA. Here the CDR3 reads CASSFQTGANSPLHF. The CDR3 DNA sequence: TGTGCCAGCAGCTTCCAGACAGGGGCGAATTCACCCCTCCACTTT.

This clonotype was recorded a few times. The J gene is TRBJ2-4, the V gene TRBV29-1; D might be TRBD1 (6 bases). Trimming shortened V by 8 bases and J by 7 bases, and 15 bases separated the two germline ends. Germline lookup yields CDR1 SQVTM and CDR2 ANQGSEA. The CDR3 extends over 12 amino acids. CDR3 coding DNA: TGCAGCTTCAGTCAGGGGTCGAACATTCAGTACTTC. Translating gives CSFSQGSNIQYF.

This rearrangement joins TRBV15 to TRBJ2-6; a weak D match, TRBD1 (6 bases). V was trimmed by 0 bases and J by 2 bases, leaving 20 bases between them. This CDR3 is 20 amino acids long. Germline CDR1 and CDR2: LNHNV and YYDKDF (reference sequence). The CDR3 here is CATSRDLRGQGIPGANVLTF. In nucleotides, the CDR3 is TGTGCCACCAGCAGAGATTTACGCGGGCAGGGGATACCTGGGGCCAACGTCCTGACTTTC.

Concerning this clonotype: Given the absence of the conserved phenylalanine or tryptophan at the CDR3 end, a read error is likely. This chain joins TRBV5-1 and TRBJ2-7; no firm D call. V lost 4 bases to trimming and J lost 0 bases, with 14 bases between them. CDR3 size: 15 residues. Germline values: CDR1 SGHRS, CDR2 YFSETQ. This CDR3 is CASSDNRQCSYEQYL. CDR3 DNA sequence: TGCGCCAGCAGCGATAATAGGCAGTGCTCCTACGAGCAGTACTTA.

This clonotype was seen only a few times. The genes are TRBV9 and TRBJ2-7; D might be TRBD2 (6 bases). The V gene lost 0 bases and the J gene lost 12 bases, with 22 bases spanning the gap. The CDR3 covers 15 residues. Germline V CDR1 and CDR2: SGDLS, YYNGEE. CDR3 DNA sequence: TGTGCCAGCAGCGTAGAGCCGGCGTCGCGGGGCCGCTTGTACTTC. Amino acid sequence: CASSVEPASRGRLYF. Supplemented by reference TRBV9 and TRBJ2-7, the full variable domain reads DSGVTQTPKHLITATGQRVTLRCSPRSGDLSVYWYQQSLDQGLQFLIQYYNGEERAKGNILERFSAQQFPDLHSELNLSSLELGDSALYFCASSVEPASRGRLYFGPGTRLTVT.

This clonotype was observed many times. V gene TRBV7-2 combines with J gene TRBJ2-7, with 9 bases lining up with TRBD1. Germline V gives CDR1 SGHTA, CDR2 FQGNSA. Unmatched junction bases numbered 2, after V lost 5 bases and J lost 3 bases. CDR3 size: 13 residues. The CDR3 bases are TGTGCCAGCAGCCGGGACAGGGTCTACGAGCAGTACTTC. Its translation: CASSRDRVYEQYF.

V and J are TRBV27 and TRBJ2-5, with D unresolved. The J call may be incorrect, as the DNA end agrees better with TRBJ2-7. CDR1 and CDR2 from the germline V gene are MNHEY and SMNVEV (reference sequence). This CDR3 is built from 19 residues. Written as DNA, the CDR3 is TGTGCCAGCAGTCCACACGCCCGTGGGGTTCTTGGTCCGTTCTACGAGCAGTACTTC. As protein: CASSPHARGVLGPFYEQYF.

The CDR3 coding sequence is TGCAGCGTTGACCACGAAATTGGACAGGGTTTCTTT. Protein: CSVDHEIGQGFF. This chain links TRBV29-1 with TRBJ1-1; 8 bases align to TRBD1. This CDR3 region has 12 residues. In germline, CDR1 is SQVTM, CDR2 ANQGSEA. V dropped 3 bases and J dropped 13; count of bases not matched to a gene: 10.

This clonotype was recorded at least ten times. V is TRBV7-2 and J is TRBJ2-3; D gene ambiguous. This CDR3 is 14 amino acids long. The V gene's germline CDR1 is SGHTA and CDR2 FQGNSA. Trimming pared 5 bases from V and 1 base from J, leaving 10 bases between. This CDR3 is CASSPSWGTDTQYF. CDR3 sequence (DNA): TGTGCCAGCAGCCCGTCCTGGGGCACAGATACGCAGTATTTT.

The chain couples TRBV6-4 to TRBJ2-3, with a weak D call TRBD2 (6 bases). The CDR3 has 15 amino acids. Germline CDR1 and CDR2: MRHNA and SNTAGT. Trimming shortened V by 0 bases and J by 2 bases, and 9 bases separated the two germline ends. This CDR3 is CASSDSGGITDTQYF. The DNA for the CDR3 is TGTGCCAGCAGTGACTCAGGAGGGATCACAGATACGCAGTATTTT.

The CDR3 nucleotides are TGTGCCAGCAGCCAAGGGGCAGTTGATCGCTACACCTTC. Protein sequence: CASSQGAVDRYTF. This rearrangement joins TRBV3-1 to TRBJ1-2; D remains ambiguous. With 1 base removed from V and 9 bases from J, the gap between germline ends came to 12 bases. The length of the CDR3 is 13 residues. Germline assignment: CDR1 LGHDT and CDR2 YNNKEL (reference sequence). The full variable domain, its missing parts supplied by reference TRBV3-1 and TRBJ1-2, is DTAVSQTPKYLVTQMGNDKSIKCEQNLGHDTMYWYKQDSKKFLKIMFSYNNKELIINETVPNRFSPKSPDKAHLNLHINSLELGDSAVYFCASSQGAVDRYTFGSGTRLTVV.

The V and J genes are TRBV5-1 and TRBJ1-1; D uncertain. The germline CDR1 and CDR2 sequences are SGHRS and YFSETQ. V dropped 3 bases and J dropped 7 bases, with 16 bases sitting between them. CDR3 length: 14 residues. The CDR3 is CASSWTYEDGEAFF. In DNA form, the CDR3 reads TGCGCCAGCAGCTGGACCTATGAAGATGGTGAAGCTTTCTTT.

The rearrangement links TRBV7-9 to TRBJ2-2; 9 positions match TRBD2. The CDR3 sequence is 16 residues long. Unmatched junction bases numbered 5, after V lost 3 bases and J lost 3 bases. Looked up from germline, CDR1 is SEHNR and CDR2 is FQNEAQ (reference sequence). The CDR3 nucleotides read TGTGCCAGCAGCTTTCTAGCGGGGAGAGACACCGGGGAGCTGTTTTTT. Protein product: CASSFLAGRDTGELFF.

This clonotype appeared once. The gene calls are TRBV10-3 and TRBJ2-1; TRBD1 aligns across 9 bases. The trim removed 0 bases at V and 4 bases at J, leaving 10 bases unmatched. CDR1 is ENHRY, CDR2 SYGVKD, per germline. The CDR3 runs to 18 residues. The CDR3 DNA reads TGTGCCATCAGTGAGTCAGTGTCCGGGACAGGGATATACAATGAGCAGTTCTTC. It encodes CAISESVSGTGIYNEQFF.

Concerning this clonotype: The germline gene is not matched at one end of the junction; a read error may be the cause. V is TRBV11-1 and J is TRBJ2-7, with 8 bases that match TRBD2. This CDR3 is 15 amino acids long. Germline V gene data show CDR1 as SGHAT and CDR2 as FQDESV (reference sequence). CDR3 region: CASSLLRGGSDEQYF. The CDR3 DNA reads TGTGCCAGCAGCTTGTTACGGGGGGGCTCCGACGAGCAGTACTTC.

To note about this clonotype: A much larger clone sits a single nucleotide away, making a read error possible. The chain uses TRBV7-3 and TRBJ1-1, with TRBD1 matching 7 bases. The CDR3 is made up of 16 amino acids. From germline, CDR1 is SGHTA and CDR2 FQGTGA. With 1 base clipped from V and 3 bases from J, the junction kept 8 bases outside the gene matches. CDR3 nucleotide sequence: TGTGCCAGCAGCTTAATGGCAGGGGGGTCGGACACTGAAGCTTTCTTT. Amino acid sequence: CASSLMAGGSDTEAFF.

For the CDR3, the DNA is TGCAGTGCTAGGCAGGGGACCTCCTACGAGCAGTACTTC. It is translated as CSARQGTSYEQYF. The V and J genes are TRBV20-1 and TRBJ2-7, with D possibly matching TRBD1 (6 bases). The CDR3 is 13 residues long. Germline CDR1 reads DFQATT; CDR2 reads SNEGSKA (reference sequence). Trimming shortened V by 3 bases and J by 0 bases, and 9 bases separated the two germline ends.

The rearrangement joins TRBV5-1 to TRBJ2-4, with unresolved D. CDR1 SGHRS and CDR2 YFSETQ come from the germline V gene. The CDR3 contains 14 residues. The V end was cut by 7 bases, the J end by 3 bases, with 14 bases between. The CDR3 coding sequence is TGCGCCAGCCCTTTTCCTAGGGTCAAAAACATTCAGTACTTC. Protein product: CASPFPRVKNIQYF.

This rearrangement joins TRBV5-1 to TRBJ1-2; D uncertain. The germline gives CDR1 SGHRS, CDR2 YFSETQ. The CDR3 length is 12 residues. V lost 0 bases, J lost 10 bases, and 10 bases lay in between. CDR3 sequence: CASSLDQVVYTF. DNA for the CDR3: TGCGCCAGCAGCTTGGATCAGGTAGTCTACACCTTC.

V is TRBV12-3 or TRBV12-4 and J is TRBJ2-3, with TRBD2 matching 13 bases. V lost 4 bases, J lost 5 bases, and 3 bases stayed unmatched. This CDR3 is built from 15 residues. The CDR3 bases are TGTGCCAGCAGTTGGACTAGCGGGGGAGGAGATACGCAGTATTTT. Amino acids: CASSWTSGGGDTQYF.

This clonotype was counted ten times or more. The CDR3 sequence: CAWSVRSGGGIQYF. In nucleotides, the CDR3 is TGTGCCTGGAGTGTACGTTCAGGGGGCGGCATTCAGTACTTC. The V gene is TRBV30, the J gene TRBJ2-4; 8 bases line up with TRBD1. The junction had 7 bases not matched to a gene; V was cut back by 0 bases and J by 9 bases. This CDR3 spans 14 amino acids. Germline CDR1 and CDR2: GTSNPN and SVGIG (reference sequence).

This clonotype showed up just once. V usage is TRBV6-5 and J usage is TRBJ1-3, with D possibly matching TRBD1 (6 bases). V lost 5 bases and J 4 bases, leaving 9 bases between the germline ends. This CDR3 has 13 amino acids. Per germline, CDR1 MNHEY and CDR2 SVGAGI. CDR3 in DNA: TGTGCCAGCAGTACAGGGTCCGGAAACACCATATATTTT. Translating it yields CASSTGSGNTIYF.

This chain links TRBV2 with TRBJ2-1, with 13 bases lining up with TRBD2. The CDR3 is 15 amino acids. Germline CDR1 and CDR2: SNHLY and FYNNEI. The V segment lost 6 bases and the J segment 14 bases; nucleotides outside the gene matches: 13. CDR3 amino acids: CASSQGLAGPKFEFF. DNA of the CDR3: TGTGCCAGCAGCCAGGGACTAGCGGGGCCCAAGTTTGAGTTCTTC.

As concerns this clonotype: The junction departs from germline at one end; a sequencing error may be responsible. The J gene is TRBJ1-3, the V gene TRBV27; no reliable D call. CDR3 length: 16 residues. From germline, CDR1 is MNHEY and CDR2 SMNVEV (reference sequence). The CDR3 loop reads CASSTPGIVSGDTIYF. The CDR3 nucleotides are TGTGCCAGCAGTACCCCCGGGATCGTCTCTGGAGACACCATATATTTT.

The J gene is TRBJ2-7, the V gene TRBV25-1; 11 bases are shared with TRBD2. The DNA matches TRBJ2-5 better at its end, which makes the J call doubtful. Per the germline V gene, CDR1 is MGHDK and CDR2 is SYGVNS. The CDR3 totals 15 residues. Here the CDR3 DNA reads TGTGCCAGCAGTGAATATAGCGGGGGGGTAGAGACCCAGTACTTC. Amino acid sequence: CASSEYSGGVETQYF.

V usage is TRBV18 and J usage is TRBJ2-6; D is unclear. Looked up from germline, CDR1 is KGHSH and CDR2 is LQKENI. Trimming shortened V by 5 bases and J by 1 base, and 9 bases separated the two germline ends. This CDR3 is 15 amino acids long. The CDR3 is CASSYTESGANVLTF. CDR3 bases: TGTGCCAGCTCATATACAGAATCTGGGGCCAACGTCCTGACTTTC.

The CDR3 DNA follows: TGTGCCAGCAGTCAGGGGAGAAGATACGAGCAGTACTTC. This gives the protein CASSQGRRYEQYF. The V and J genes are TRBV13 and TRBJ2-7; D is perhaps TRBD1 (6 bases). The CDR3 loop spans 13 amino acids. V gave up 6 bases and J gave up 4 bases, with 13 bases separating them. Germline loops: CDR1 PRHDT, CDR2 FYEKMQ (reference sequence).